The sequence of this T cell receptor beta chain was determined in a study of CD8+ T cells in alopecia areata. The study's findings and limits: Sharing of TCRs across patients appeared less clear than in mice, possibly for HLA-related reasons. Affected scalp, especially in alopecia totalis/universalis, had a higher clonality than normal scalp did.

Sorting separated CD25+CD127- cells from the CD4+ cells of a few patients. It was from alopecia areata patients that lesional scalp punch biopsies and peripheral blood were collected. PBMCs yielded sorted CD4+ and CD8+ T cells. The authors extracted RNA and reverse transcribed it into cDNA as the sequencing template. Profiling relied on immunoSEQ multiplex PCR, and the TCRdb table lists in-frame clones only, not all of them. The profile shows around 20,000 clones, roughly two thirds of them singletons. With regard to this clone: Its antigen remains unidentified.

The sequence derives from a human donor with alopecia areata. The specimen sequenced was CD4+ Tregs sorted from blood.

The CDR3 DNA follows: TGTGCCAGCAGCTTTAGCGGGGGCACGAACACCGGGGAGCTGTTTTTT. This gives the protein CASSFSGGTNTGELFF. V gene TRBV7-9 combines with J gene TRBJ2-2, with 9 bases matching TRBD2. Germline V gene data show CDR1 as SEHNR and CDR2 as FQNEAQ (reference sequence). This CDR3 region has 16 residues. Trimming at V came to 3 bases and at J to 0 bases, leaving 2 bases not matched to a gene.